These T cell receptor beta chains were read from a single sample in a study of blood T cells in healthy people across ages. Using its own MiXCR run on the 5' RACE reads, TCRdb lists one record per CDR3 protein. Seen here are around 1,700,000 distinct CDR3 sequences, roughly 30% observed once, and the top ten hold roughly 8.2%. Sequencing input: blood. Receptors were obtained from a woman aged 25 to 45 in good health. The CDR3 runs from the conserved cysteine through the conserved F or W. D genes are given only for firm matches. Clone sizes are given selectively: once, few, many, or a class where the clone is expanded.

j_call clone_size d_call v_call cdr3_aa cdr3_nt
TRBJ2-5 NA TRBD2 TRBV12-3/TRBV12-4 CASSFERLAGQETQYF TGTGCCAGCAGTTTCGAGCGACTAGCGGGCCAAGAGACCCAGTACTTC
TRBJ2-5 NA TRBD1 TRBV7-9 CASSADRVQETQYF TGTGCCAGCAGCGCGGACAGGGTCCAAGAGACCCAGTACTTC
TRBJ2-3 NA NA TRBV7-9 CASSLRGVADTQYF TGTGCCAGCAGCCTCCGGGGCGTGGCAGATACGCAGTATTTT
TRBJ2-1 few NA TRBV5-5 CASTRSPSDEYNEQFF TGTGCCAGCACCCGGTCCCCTAGCGATGAATACAATGAGCAGTTCTTC
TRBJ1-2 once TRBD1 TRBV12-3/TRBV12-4 CASSLVFGTGGGGYTF TGTGCCAGCAGTTTAGTTTTTGGGACAGGGGGCGGCGGCTACACCTTC
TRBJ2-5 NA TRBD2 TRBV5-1 CASSLIGGGAYNEQYF TGCGCCAGCAGCTTGATCGGCGGGGGGGCCTACAATGAGCAGTACTTC
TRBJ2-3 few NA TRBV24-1 CATSDPPTDTQYF TGTGCCACCAGTGATCCACCCACAGATACGCAGTATTTT
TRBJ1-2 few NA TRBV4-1 CASSQETSRRGTKNYGYTF TGCGCCAGCAGCCAAGAAACCAGTCGAAGGGGGACGAAGAACTATGGCTACACCTTC
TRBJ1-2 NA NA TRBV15 CATSRSSGFSYTF TGTGCCACCAGCCGAAGTTCGGGGTTTAGCTACACCTTC
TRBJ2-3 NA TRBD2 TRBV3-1 CASSSRRTSREGTQYF TGTGCCAGCAGCAGTCGAAGGACTAGCCGGGAAGGTACGCAGTATTTT
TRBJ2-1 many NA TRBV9 CASSTHNEQFF TGTGCCAGCAGCACACACAATGAGCAGTTCTTC
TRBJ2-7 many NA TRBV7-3 CASSLFPGDEQYF TGTGCCAGCAGCTTATTCCCAGGGGACGAGCAGTACTTC
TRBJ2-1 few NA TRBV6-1 CASSEEPPYNEQFF TGTGCCAGCAGTGAAGAACCCCCTTACAATGAGCAGTTCTTC
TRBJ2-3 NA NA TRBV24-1 CATSAGTYTDTQYF TGTGCCACCAGTGCCGGGACTTACACAGATACGCAGTATTTT
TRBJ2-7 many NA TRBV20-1 CSASAPRAYEQYF TGCAGTGCTAGCGCCCCCAGGGCATACGAGCAGTACTTC
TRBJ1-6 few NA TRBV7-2 CASSPLQTRPNSPLHF TGTGCCAGCAGCCCATTACAGACAAGACCGAATTCACCCCTCCACTTT
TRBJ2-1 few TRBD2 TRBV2 CASSVERGVETQFF TGTGCCAGCAGTGTAGAGCGGGGGGTAGAGACCCAGTTCTTC
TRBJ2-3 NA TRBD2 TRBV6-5 CASSYSIAGSSTDTQYF TGTGCCAGCAGTTACTCGATAGCGGGATCTAGCACAGATACGCAGTATTTT
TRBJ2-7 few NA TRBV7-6 CASSLAEIPGKSYEQYF TGTGCCAGCAGCTTAGCCGAGATCCCAGGGAAGTCCTACGAGCAGTACTTC
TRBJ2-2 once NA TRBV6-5 CASSRDFSAGELFF TGTGCCAGCAGCCGTGATTTTAGCGCGGGGGAGCTGTTTTTT
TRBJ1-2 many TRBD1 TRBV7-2 CASSWGTGMDGYTF TGTGCCAGCAGCTGGGGGACAGGGATGGATGGCTACACCTTC
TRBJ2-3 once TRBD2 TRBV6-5 CASSQTSGRLIDTQYF TGTGCCAGCAGCCAGACTAGCGGGAGACTCATAGATACGCAGTATTTT
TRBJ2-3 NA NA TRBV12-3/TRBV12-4 CASKRTLEDTQYF TGTGCCAGCAAGAGAACCTTGGAGGATACGCAGTATTTT
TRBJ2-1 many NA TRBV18 CASSPPTNEQFF TGTGCCAGCAGTCCTCCTACCAATGAGCAGTTCTTC
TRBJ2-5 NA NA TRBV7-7 CASSSEGGGTQYF TGTGCCAGCAGCTCTGAAGGAGGGGGGACCCAGTACTTC
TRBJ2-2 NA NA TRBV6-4 CASSNRDRSNTGELFF TGTGCCAGCAGCAACCGGGACCGTTCGAACACCGGGGAGCTGTTTTTT
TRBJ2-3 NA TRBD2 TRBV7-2 CASSLVGLKYF TGTGCCAGCAGCTTAGTGGGACTAAAGTATTTT
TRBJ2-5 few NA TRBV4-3 CASSQDQNRETQYF TGCGCCAGCAGCCAAGACCAGAATCGGGAGACCCAGTACTTC